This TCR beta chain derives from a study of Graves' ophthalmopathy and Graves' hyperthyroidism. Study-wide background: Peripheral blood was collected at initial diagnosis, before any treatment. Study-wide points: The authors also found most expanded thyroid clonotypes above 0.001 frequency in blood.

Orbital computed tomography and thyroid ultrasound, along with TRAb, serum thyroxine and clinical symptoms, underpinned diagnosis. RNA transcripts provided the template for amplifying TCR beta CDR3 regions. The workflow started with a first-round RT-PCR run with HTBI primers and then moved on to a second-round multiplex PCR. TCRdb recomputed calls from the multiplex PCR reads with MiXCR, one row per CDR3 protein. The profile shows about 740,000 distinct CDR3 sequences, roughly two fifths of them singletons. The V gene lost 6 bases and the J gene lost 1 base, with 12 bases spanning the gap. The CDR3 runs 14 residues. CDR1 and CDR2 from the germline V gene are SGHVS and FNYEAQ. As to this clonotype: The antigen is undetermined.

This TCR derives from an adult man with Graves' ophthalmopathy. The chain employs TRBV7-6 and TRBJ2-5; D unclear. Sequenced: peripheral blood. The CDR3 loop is CASRTHGSQETQYF. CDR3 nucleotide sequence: TGTGCCAGCAGGACCCACGGCAGCCAAGAGACCCAGTACTTC. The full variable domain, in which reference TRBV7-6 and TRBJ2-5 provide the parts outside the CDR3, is GAGVSQSPRYKVTKRGQDVALRCDPISGHVSLYWYRQALGQGPEFLTYFNYEAQQDKSGLPNDRFSAERPEGSISTLTIQRTEQRDSAMYRCASRTHGSQETQYFGPGTRLLVL.